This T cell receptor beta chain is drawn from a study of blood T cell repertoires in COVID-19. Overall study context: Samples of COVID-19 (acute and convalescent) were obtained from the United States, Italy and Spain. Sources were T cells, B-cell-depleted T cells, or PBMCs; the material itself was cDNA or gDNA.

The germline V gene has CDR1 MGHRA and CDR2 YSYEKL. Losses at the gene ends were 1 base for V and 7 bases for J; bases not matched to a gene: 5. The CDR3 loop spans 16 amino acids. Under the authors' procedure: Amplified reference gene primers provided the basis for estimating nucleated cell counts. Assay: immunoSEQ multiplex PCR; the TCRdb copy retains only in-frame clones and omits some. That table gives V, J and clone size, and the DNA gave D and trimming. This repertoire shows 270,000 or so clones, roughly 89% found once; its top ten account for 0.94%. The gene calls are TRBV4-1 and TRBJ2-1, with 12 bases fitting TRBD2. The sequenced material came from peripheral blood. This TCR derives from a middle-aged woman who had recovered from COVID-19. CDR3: CASSQVLAGGRNEQFF. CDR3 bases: TGCGCCAGCAGCCAAGTTCTAGCGGGAGGGAGGAATGAGCAGTTCTTC.